Listed here are 11 T cell receptor beta chains from one sample, sequenced in a study of cytomegalovirus exposure and HLA in healthy donors (dated by TCRdb to the late 2010s). To prepare the library, the immunoSEQ multiplex PCR assay was applied. The multiplex PCR relied on a mix of 60 forward primers for TCR Vbeta segments and 13 reverse primers for TCR Jbeta segments. TCRdb's version of the immuneACCESS table is confined to in-frame rearrangements and falls short of the full clone set. An unresolved V gene accounts for under half of the shortfall where checked; the remainder is of unknown origin. In all, the sample holds more than 85,000 clones, and about 80% of those were seen once. The top ten clonotypes cover approximately 2% of the sample. Source material: PBMCs. Every receptor here comes from a man aged 30 to 39 in good health and CMV-seronegative.

The chain carries TRBV6-1 and TRBJ1-1; 9 positions match TRBD1. V lost 6 bases to trimming and J lost 5 bases; unmatched junction nucleotides: 10. The CDR3 runs to 15 residues. Germline V gene sequence: CDR1 MNHNS, CDR2 SASEGT. CDR3: CASSKPGTGRTEAFF. The CDR3 DNA reads as TGTGCCAGCAGCAAACCCGGGACAGGGAGGACTGAAGCTTTCTTT.

As concerns this clone: The junction shows a germline mismatch at one end, possibly a read error. The chain has TRBV7-9 and TRBJ2-7, with a possible D match to TRBD1 (5 bases). The CDR3 runs to 12 residues. Germline values: CDR1 SEHNR, CDR2 FQNEAQ (reference sequence). CDR3 sequence reads: CSSSFDSYEQYF. The CDR3 DNA reads as TGTTCCAGCAGCTTTGACAGCTACGAGCAGTACTTC. Complete variable domain (other parts from reference TRBV7-9 and TRBJ2-7): DTGVSQNPRHKITKRGQNVTFRCDPISEHNRLYWYRQTLGQGPEFLTYFQNEAQLEKSRLLSDRFSAERPKGSFSTLEIQRTEQGDSAMYLCSSSFDSYEQYFGPGTRLTVT.

V gene TRBV12-5 combines with J gene TRBJ1-2; no firm D call. This CDR3 region has 15 residues. V lost 0 bases and J lost 0, with 8 bases in between. Germline-derived CDR1 and CDR2 are LGHNT and FRNRAP. As DNA, the CDR3 is TGTGCTAGTGGTTTGGTAGTCACTTCTAACTATGGCTACACCTTC. This codes for CASGLVVTSNYGYTF.

The chain has TRBV11-3 and TRBJ2-1; 7 bases line up with TRBD1. The CDR3 is 15 residues long. Germline V gives CDR1 SGHNT, CDR2 YENEEA. J lost 10 bases, V lost 1 base, and 10 bases had no gene match. CDR3 residues: CASSLGQGDSGEQFF. For the CDR3, the DNA is TGTGCCAGCAGCTTAGGGCAGGGGGATTCAGGAGAGCAGTTCTTC.

This clone appeared a few times. CDR3 DNA sequence: TGTGCCAGCAGTTCTCTTGCGTCTTCCGACGAGCAGTACTTC. The encoded protein is CASSSLASSDEQYF. This rearrangement joins TRBV6-1 to TRBJ2-7; the D is unclear. The CDR3 spans 14 residues. CDR1 and CDR2 from the germline V gene are MNHNS and SASEGT. The V and J ends lost 5 bases and 5 bases respectively, with 16 bases between them.

This sequence joins TRBV30 and TRBJ2-5; D may be TRBD1 (6 bases). The CDR3 is 11 amino acids. The V end was cut by 7 bases, the J end by 7 bases, with 13 bases between. CDR1 GTSNPN and CDR2 SVGIG come from the germline V gene (reference sequence). CDR3 DNA sequence: TGTGCCTCCAGGGGCCCGGGGACCCAGTACTTC. This codes for CASRGPGTQYF.

The chain is built from TRBV5-6 and TRBJ2-3, with 8 nucleotides matching TRBD2. Per germline, CDR1 SGHDT and CDR2 YYEEEE. V dropped 0 bases and J dropped 3; count of bases not matched to a gene: 9. The CDR3 consists of 17 residues. CDR3 in amino acids: CASSLDGRGVSTDTQYF. The CDR3 region has the DNA TGTGCCAGCAGCTTGGATGGGCGGGGGGTGTCAACAGATACGCAGTATTTT. The complete variable domain, with remaining parts taken from reference TRBV5-6 and TRBJ2-3, reads DAGVTQSPTHLIKTRGQQVTLRCSPKSGHDTVSWYQQALGQGPQFIFQYYEEEERQRGNFPDRFSGHQFPNYSSELNVNALLLGDSALYLCASSLDGRGVSTDTQYFGPGTRLTVL.

The V and J genes are TRBV30 and TRBJ1-2, with a possible D match to TRBD1 (5 bases). The CDR3 extends over 12 amino acids. The germline gives CDR1 GTSNPN, CDR2 SVGIG (reference sequence). Trimming took off 1 base at V and 6 bases at J, with 9 bases between the two ends. Written as DNA, the CDR3 is TGTGCCTGGAGTGACACGACAGATGGCTACACCTTC. Translation gives CAWSDTTDGYTF.

The V gene is TRBV11-2, the J gene TRBJ2-1, with unresolved D. Trimming shortened V by 3 bases and J by 5 bases, and 5 bases separated the two germline ends. The CDR3 covers 12 residues. Germline V gene lookup returns CDR1 SGHAT and CDR2 FQNNGV. CDR3 region: CASSFSDNEQFF. The CDR3 bases are TGTGCCAGCAGCTTTTCGGACAATGAGCAGTTCTTC.

The chain uses TRBV29-1 and TRBJ1-1; 7 nucleotides agree with TRBD1. From germline, CDR1 is SQVTM and CDR2 ANQGSEA. The J segment lost 3 bases and the V segment lost 5 bases, leaving 9 bases of the junction unmatched. This CDR3 is 14 amino acids long. CDR3 sequence: CSVSRGQGDTEAFF. The CDR3 DNA reads as TGCAGCGTTTCCCGTGGGCAGGGGGACACTGAAGCTTTCTTT.

The rearrangement uses TRBV19 and TRBJ1-2; D is perhaps TRBD1 (5 bases). The length of the CDR3 is 14 residues. In germline, CDR1 is LNHDA, CDR2 SQIVND (reference sequence). With 6 bases removed from V and 6 bases from J, the gap between germline ends came to 17 bases. CDR3 sequence: CASSTDIPHDGYTF. The CDR3 region has the DNA TGTGCCAGTAGCACGGACATCCCCCACGATGGCTACACCTTC.